Below, 29 T cell receptor beta chains from the same sample are listed, as sequenced in a study of vaccination effects on CD4 cells after COVID-19. ViraFEST expansion of antigen-specific CD4+ T cells with viral peptide pools preceded sequencing. Isolating CD4+ T cells followed less than 11 days of culture. All vaccine recipients tested negative for nucleocapsid antibodies and had never contracted SARS-CoV-2 infection. Only in-frame clones appear in the TCRdb table, and some are missing; sequencing was by immunoSEQ multiplex PCR. Of 30,000 to 35,000 clones listed, approximately 73% are singletons. These TCRs are of unknown antigen specificity. The sequenced sample was CD4+ T cells from PBMCs cultured with HCoV-OC43 spike peptides, obtained before COVID-19 vaccination. As to subset: HCoV-OC43 spike overlapping peptide pool stimulation. The receptors derive from a human donor who received a COVID-19 vaccine.

This chain links TRBV3-1 (or the pseudogene TRBV3-2) with TRBJ2-3; weak D call: TRBD2 (5 bases). CDR1 is LGHDT, CDR2 YNNKEL, per germline (reference sequence). The CDR3 is made up of 15 amino acids. V dropped 0 bases and J dropped 2 bases, with 9 bases sitting between them. CDR3 sequence: CASSQDGVDTDTQYF. The CDR3 nucleotides are TGTGCCAGCAGCCAAGACGGGGTTGACACAGATACGCAGTATTTT.

This rearrangement joins TRBV7-8 to TRBJ2-7; D may be TRBD1 (6 bases). V was shortened by 2 bases and J by 4 bases, with 15 bases between the two germline ends. There are 15 residues in the CDR3. Germline V gives CDR1 SGHVS, CDR2 FQNEAQ. The CDR3 DNA sequence: TGTGCCAGCAGCTTACGACGGGACAAACCATACGAGCAGTACTTC. Amino acid sequence: CASSLRRDKPYEQYF.

The chain has TRBV7-9 and TRBJ1-2, with D uncertain. The CDR3 length is 12 residues. Germline loops: CDR1 SEHNR, CDR2 FQNEAQ (reference sequence). V lost 5 bases and J lost 6, with 10 bases in between. The CDR3: CASSPLKDGYTF. CDR3 bases: TGTGCCAGCAGCCCGCTTAAGGATGGCTACACCTTC.

The chain uses TRBV2 and TRBJ1-3; TRBD1 matches 10 bases. The CDR3 has 16 residues. V trimming: 4 bases; J trimming: 4 bases; junction bases outside the gene matches: 7. Germline CDR1 is SNHLY and CDR2 is FYNNEI. The DNA of the CDR3 is TGTGCCAGCAGTGTTGACAGGGGGCCGAAAGGAAACACCATATATTTT. Its translation is CASSVDRGPKGNTIYF.

This clone turned up a few times. The V gene is TRBV2, the J gene TRBJ2-7, with D possibly TRBD1 on 6 matching bases. Germline V lookup: CDR1 SNHLY, CDR2 FYNNEI. The germline V and J ends were trimmed by 2 bases and 3 bases, with 11 bases remaining between them. The CDR3 consists of 14 residues. In nucleotides, the CDR3 is TGTGCCAGCAGTGAATGGGACACCCGCTACGAGCAGTACTTC. This codes for CASSEWDTRYEQYF.

This clone was seen a handful of times. J is TRBJ2-3 and V is TRBV7-8, with TRBD1 as a possible D gene (6 bases). The CDR3 spans 14 residues. Germline CDR1 and CDR2: SGHVS and FQNEAQ. Trimming pared 10 bases from V and 0 bases from J, leaving 14 bases between. The CDR3 bases are TGTGCCACCCGGGACACCGCTAGCACAGATACGCAGTATTTT. It specifies CATRDTASTDTQYF.

The chain uses TRBV3-1 (or the pseudogene TRBV3-2) and TRBJ2-3, with 12 bases lining up with TRBD2. Germline V lookup: CDR1 LGHDT, CDR2 YNNKEL (reference sequence). This CDR3 is built from 16 residues. After removal of 4 bases from V and 3 bases from J, the junction contained 5 bases not matched to a gene. The CDR3: CASSPLAGGPTDTQYF. DNA of the CDR3: TGTGCCAGCAGCCCCCTAGCGGGAGGGCCAACAGATACGCAGTATTTT.

The chain recombines TRBV5-4 with TRBJ1-4; possible D gene TRBD1, 5 bases. CDR1 is SGHNT and CDR2 is YYREEE in the germline V gene (reference sequence). Trimming shortened V by 6 bases and J by 6 bases, and 15 bases separated the two germline ends. This CDR3 contains 14 residues. CDR3 bases: TGTGCCAGCACCCCGGGACCCATGGATGAAAAACTGTTTTTT. Residues: CASTPGPMDEKLFF.

The chain combines TRBV3-1 (or the pseudogene TRBV3-2) with TRBJ2-7; tentative D call: TRBD2 (5 bases). Germline V gene lookup returns CDR1 LGHDT and CDR2 YNNKEL (reference sequence). The CDR3 runs 14 residues. V lost 5 bases to trimming and J lost 4 bases, with 15 bases between them. The CDR3 here is CASSDTSAFYEQYF. The CDR3, as DNA: TGTGCCAGCAGCGACACTAGTGCCTTTTACGAGCAGTACTTC.

The rearrangement uses TRBV7-8 and TRBJ1-6, with D possibly being TRBD1 (6 bases). In germline, CDR1 is SGHVS, CDR2 FQNEAQ. V was cut by 3 bases and J by 0 bases, with 12 bases left in between. The CDR3 is 17 residues long. CDR3 amino acids: CASSFRDTRSYNSPLHF. CDR3 sequence (DNA): TGTGCCAGCAGCTTCCGGGACACCCGCTCCTATAATTCACCCCTCCACTTT.

The chain has TRBV24-1 and TRBJ2-1; no clear D gene. This CDR3 has 12 residues. The germline CDR1 and CDR2 sequences are KGHDR and SFDVKD. V was cut by 3 bases and J by 10 bases, with 9 bases left in between. The CDR3 is CATSDPAEEQFF. The CDR3 region has the DNA TGTGCCACCAGTGATCCCGCAGAGGAGCAGTTCTTC.

V and J are TRBV29-1 and TRBJ1-2; D ambiguous. CDR3 size: 11 residues. Trimming took off 4 bases at V and 6 bases at J, with 9 bases between the two ends. CDR1 and CDR2 from the germline V gene are SQVTM and ANQGSEA. CDR3 in amino acids: CSVVHSDGYTF. CDR3 DNA: TGCAGCGTTGTCCATTCAGATGGCTACACCTTC.

The chain uses TRBV4-1 and TRBJ2-1; D ambiguous. V lost 0 bases to trimming and J lost 2 bases, with 5 bases between them. This CDR3 contains 14 residues. The germline gives CDR1 MGHRA, CDR2 YSYEKL. The CDR3: CASSQEGPYNEQFF. DNA of the CDR3: TGCGCCAGCAGCCAAGAAGGGCCCTACAATGAGCAGTTCTTC.

The rearrangement uses TRBV5-4 and TRBJ2-7, with D unclear. Germline CDR1 and CDR2: SGHNT and YYREEE (reference sequence). This CDR3 comprises 13 residues. The V end lost 3 bases, the J end lost 1 base, and 8 bases lay between the germline ends. The CDR3 sequence is CASSSDPSYEQYF. CDR3 nucleotide sequence: TGTGCCAGCAGCTCCGATCCGTCCTACGAGCAGTACTTC.

CDR3: CAYHALDTSGVKAFF. As DNA, the CDR3 is TGTGCCTACCATGCCCTGGACACGAGCGGCGTGAAAGCTTTCTTT. The rearrangement links TRBV30 to TRBJ1-1; tentatively, D is TRBD1 (5 bases). This CDR3 comprises 15 residues. Trimming removed 7 bases from V and 9 bases from J, with 27 bases in between. Per the germline V gene, CDR1 is GTSNPN and CDR2 is SVGIG (reference sequence).

The chain couples TRBV7-2 to TRBJ1-3; no clear D. The CDR3 is 16 residues long. V was pared by 1 base and J by 1 base, with 11 bases between. Germline V gene sequence: CDR1 SGHTA, CDR2 FQGNSA. CDR3 DNA sequence: TGTGCCAGCAGCTTAGTTAGCATGGGGTCTGGAAACACCATATATTTT. As protein: CASSLVSMGSGNTIYF. The whole variable domain, filled in from reference TRBV7-2 and TRBJ1-3, reads GAGVSQSPSNKVTEKGKDVELRCDPISGHTALYWYRQSLGQGLEFLIYFQGNSAPDKSGLPSDRFSAERTGGSVSTLTIQRTQQEDSAVYLCASSLVSMGSGNTIYFGEGSWLTVV.

This clone showed up just once. V is TRBV30 and J is TRBJ1-2; 7 nucleotides match TRBD1. This CDR3 has 16 amino acids. Germline assignment: CDR1 GTSNPN and CDR2 SVGIG (reference sequence). With V trimmed by 0 bases and J by 0 bases, 7 bases remained unmatched. The CDR3: CAWSVNRGFANYGYTF. The CDR3 coding sequence is TGTGCCTGGAGTGTGAACAGGGGATTTGCTAACTATGGCTACACCTTC.

The genes are TRBV6-5 and TRBJ1-3, with a possible D match to TRBD1 (5 bases). This CDR3 is 14 amino acids long. Trimming took off 6 bases at V and 3 bases at J, with 12 bases between the two ends. Germline values: CDR1 MNHEY, CDR2 SVGAGI. CDR3 in amino acids: CASRARVRGNTIYF. The CDR3 bases are TGTGCCAGCAGGGCCAGGGTCCGTGGAAACACCATATATTTT.

V gene TRBV7-9 combines with J gene TRBJ2-7; D ambiguous. This CDR3 is built from 12 residues. V was pared by 5 bases and J by 0 bases, with 5 bases between. Germline loops: CDR1 SEHNR, CDR2 FQNEAQ (reference sequence). The CDR3 nucleotides are TGTGCCAGCAGCCAGTCCTCCTACGAGCAGTACTTC. Translated: CASSQSSYEQYF.

Remarks on this clone: At one end, the junction sequence differs from germline, possibly due to a read error. The J gene is TRBJ2-7, the V gene TRBV28; 9 bases agree with TRBD2. The CDR3 consists of 14 residues. Germline V lookup: CDR1 MDHEN, CDR2 SYDVKM. CDR3 bases: TGTGCCAGCAGTTTATACCCTAGCGGGGTCCGGGGGGACTTC. Its protein product is CASSLYPSGVRGDF.

The chain links TRBV5-1 to TRBJ2-1; D possibly corresponds to TRBD1 (8 bases). The CDR3 is 16 amino acids. V dropped 1 base and J dropped 5 bases, with 16 bases sitting between them. Looked up from germline, CDR1 is SGHRS and CDR2 is YFSETQ. CDR3 sequence (DNA): TGCGCCAGCAGCTTGTCTTTACAGGGGGGGCACAATGAGCAGTTCTTC. Protein sequence: CASSLSLQGGHNEQFF.

V and J are TRBV27 and TRBJ2-7; TRBD1 or TRBD2 may be the D gene (7 bases each). CDR3 length: 15 amino acids. Trimming left V 5 bases short and J 3 bases short, with 17 bases between. Germline V lookup: CDR1 MNHEY, CDR2 SMNVEV (reference sequence). The CDR3 loop is CASSPRGRGGYEQYF. DNA for the CDR3: TGTGCCAGCAGTCCCCGGGGCAGGGGGGGCTACGAGCAGTACTTC.

The chain links TRBV5-1 to TRBJ2-3; no clear D gene. This CDR3 comprises 14 residues. V was cut by 1 base and J by 2 bases, with 8 bases left in between. CDR1 and CDR2 from the germline V gene are SGHRS and YFSETQ. CDR3 region: CASSLTPNTDTQYF. The CDR3 DNA reads as TGCGCCAGCAGCTTGACTCCAAACACAGATACGCAGTATTTT.

The chain employs TRBV9 and TRBJ2-1; 10 bases align to TRBD2. V shed 2 bases and J 5 bases; nucleotides not matched to a gene: 4. In germline, CDR1 is SGDLS, CDR2 YYNGEE. The CDR3 consists of 15 residues. CDR3 in amino acids: CASSVSGGADNEQFF. The DNA for the CDR3 is TGTGCCAGCAGCGTGAGCGGGGGGGCCGACAATGAGCAGTTCTTC.

This chain connects TRBV6-5 to TRBJ1-6; no clear D. The CDR3 is 15 amino acids. V lost 6 bases and J lost 9, with 18 bases in between. Germline CDR1 MNHEY, CDR2 SVGAGI. The CDR3 region is CASRPDSTRSSPLHF. CDR3 sequence (DNA): TGTGCCAGCAGACCGGACTCGACAAGGAGTTCACCCCTCCACTTT.

The chain joins TRBV6-2 or TRBV6-3 to TRBJ1-1; TRBD1 is a possible D gene (6 bases). V lost 5 bases and J 1 base, leaving 17 bases between the germline ends. The CDR3 loop spans 16 amino acids. Germline V gene lookup returns CDR1 MNHEY and CDR2 SVGEGT. CDR3 nucleotides: TGTGCCAGCAGTCTTCCTATCACGACAGGGAACACTGAAGCTTTCTTT. Protein sequence: CASSLPITTGNTEAFF.

This clone has only a few counts. The rearrangement uses TRBV12-5 and TRBJ1-1, with D perhaps matching TRBD1 (6 bases). The CDR3 runs 12 residues. Per germline, CDR1 LGHNT and CDR2 FRNRAP. V was clipped by 6 bases and J by 7 bases, with 12 bases between them. The CDR3 spells CASGQEGVEAFF. CDR3 coding DNA: TGTGCTAGTGGGCAAGAGGGGGTTGAAGCTTTCTTT.

The rearrangement uses TRBV6-5 and TRBJ2-5; 9 positions agree with TRBD2. Germline CDR1 MNHEY, CDR2 SVGAGI. The CDR3 runs 14 residues. Trimming removed 7 bases from V and 1 base from J; junction bases left unmatched: 4. The CDR3: CASNRAGGQETQYF. The CDR3 DNA reads TGTGCCAGCAACCGAGCGGGGGGCCAAGAGACCCAGTACTTC.

This clone was observed a few times. This rearrangement joins TRBV14 to TRBJ1-3; unclear D gene. CDR3 size: 13 residues. Trimming stripped 1 base from V and 4 bases from J, with 5 bases between. Germline CDR1 SGHDN, CDR2 FVKESK. The CDR3 coding sequence is TGTGCCAGCAGCCAAGCGTTGGGAAACACCATATATTTT. Protein sequence: CASSQALGNTIYF.